A selection of T cell receptor beta chains follows, all from one sample in a study of beta chain features in type 1 diabetes. Only in-frame clones appear in the TCRdb table, and some are missing; sequencing was by immunoSEQ multiplex PCR. The repertoire includes fewer than 650,000 clones, roughly a sixth of them detected once, and roughly 0.098% sits in the top ten. Sequencing used naive CD4+ T cells from blood. The source is a man younger than 30 in good health. CDR3s include the opening cysteine and the closing phenylalanine or tryptophan. The order of the fields is D gene, CDR3 length, V gene, J gene, CDR3 protein. The D gene is left open where the match is weak.

d_call: -
cdr3_length: 11
v_call: TRBV20-1
j_call: TRBJ1-5
cdr3_aa: CSAAGNQPQHF

d_call: -
cdr3_length: 14
v_call: TRBV5-6
j_call: TRBJ1-4
cdr3_aa: CASSLPGRDEKLFF

d_call: -
cdr3_length: 16
v_call: TRBV10-3
j_call: TRBJ1-1
cdr3_aa: CAINNDRNLMNTEAFF

d_call: -
cdr3_length: 13
v_call: TRBV18
j_call: TRBJ1-1
cdr3_aa: CASSPRGNTEAFF

d_call: -
cdr3_length: 16
v_call: TRBV15
j_call: TRBJ1-2
cdr3_aa: CATSRDAPGAGYGYTF

d_call: -
cdr3_length: 12
v_call: TRBV18
j_call: TRBJ1-1
cdr3_aa: CASSPRAAEAFF

d_call: -
cdr3_length: 11
v_call: TRBV11-1
j_call: TRBJ2-1
cdr3_aa: CASSLENEQFF

d_call: TRBD1
cdr3_length: 15
v_call: TRBV11-3
j_call: TRBJ2-7
cdr3_aa: CASSPGQGRAYEQYF

d_call: TRBD1
cdr3_length: 14
v_call: TRBV27
j_call: TRBJ1-2
cdr3_aa: CASRRTGIPYGYTF

d_call: -
cdr3_length: 15
v_call: TRBV15
j_call: TRBJ1-5
cdr3_aa: CATGGSGVNNQPQHF

d_call: -
cdr3_length: 12
v_call: TRBV7-2
j_call: TRBJ2-4
cdr3_aa: CASTLDQNIQYF

d_call: TRBD1
cdr3_length: 16
v_call: TRBV9
j_call: TRBJ1-6
cdr3_aa: CASSVAGNRGNSPLHF

d_call: -
cdr3_length: 13
v_call: TRBV7-3
j_call: TRBJ1-2
cdr3_aa: CASSTTGYYGYTF

d_call: -
cdr3_length: 16
v_call: TRBV11-1
j_call: TRBJ2-2
cdr3_aa: CASSLGGQSLSGELFF

d_call: TRBD2
cdr3_length: 11
v_call: TRBV29-1
j_call: TRBJ2-3
cdr3_aa: CSVNPGLGPLF

d_call: TRBD2
cdr3_length: 17
v_call: TRBV5-1
j_call: TRBJ2-5
cdr3_aa: CASSSSRRLAVQETQYF

d_call: -
cdr3_length: 16
v_call: TRBV4-2
j_call: TRBJ2-7
cdr3_aa: CASSQENGYPTYEQYF

d_call: -
cdr3_length: 14
v_call: TRBV7-8
j_call: TRBJ2-7
cdr3_aa: CASSLVEQGVEQYF

d_call: TRBD2
cdr3_length: 19
v_call: TRBV7-2
j_call: TRBJ2-3
cdr3_aa: CASSSRLAGGVTSTDTQYF

d_call: -
cdr3_length: 16
v_call: TRBV4-1
j_call: TRBJ1-2
cdr3_aa: CASSQGPTRSNYGYTF

d_call: -
cdr3_length: 13
v_call: TRBV7-9
j_call: TRBJ2-3
cdr3_aa: CASSLGHPDTQYF

d_call: TRBD1
cdr3_length: 15
v_call: TRBV10-3
j_call: TRBJ2-7
cdr3_aa: CAISEGDSYSYEQYF

d_call: -
cdr3_length: 13
v_call: TRBV4-3
j_call: TRBJ1-2
cdr3_aa: CASSQDRPNGYTF

d_call: -
cdr3_length: 11
v_call: TRBV20-1
j_call: TRBJ2-1
cdr3_aa: CSAGRGNEQFF

d_call: -
cdr3_length: 14
v_call: TRBV5-1
j_call: TRBJ2-7
cdr3_aa: CASSFEAGPYEQYF

d_call: TRBD1
cdr3_length: 15
v_call: TRBV6-4
j_call: TRBJ1-1
cdr3_aa: CASSAQGGSYTEAFF

d_call: TRBD2
cdr3_length: 16
v_call: TRBV4-3
j_call: TRBJ2-1
cdr3_aa: CASSQYPAGKRNEQFF

d_call: -
cdr3_length: 11
v_call: TRBV25-1
j_call: TRBJ2-5
cdr3_aa: CASSQLETQYF

d_call: -
cdr3_length: 15
v_call: TRBV10-3
j_call: TRBJ1-3
cdr3_aa: CAIRELGLSGNTIYF

d_call: TRBD1
cdr3_length: 14
v_call: TRBV7-2
j_call: TRBJ1-1
cdr3_aa: CASSPDRAPTEAFF

d_call: TRBD2
cdr3_length: 19
v_call: TRBV19
j_call: TRBJ2-1
cdr3_aa: CASSFAGTSGRSSYNEQFF

d_call: -
cdr3_length: 14
v_call: TRBV5-1
j_call: TRBJ1-1
cdr3_aa: CASSSNRVNTEAFF

d_call: -
cdr3_length: 15
v_call: TRBV4-2
j_call: TRBJ1-5
cdr3_aa: CASSQGDLSNQPQHF

d_call: TRBD1
cdr3_length: 16
v_call: TRBV14
j_call: TRBJ2-1
cdr3_aa: CASSRWGTGEHNEQFF

d_call: -
cdr3_length: 13
v_call: TRBV14
j_call: TRBJ2-7
cdr3_aa: CASRNRTDYEQYF

d_call: TRBD2
cdr3_length: 14
v_call: TRBV28
j_call: TRBJ2-1
cdr3_aa: CASSFAGGPNEQFF

d_call: TRBD1
cdr3_length: 16
v_call: TRBV6-5
j_call: TRBJ2-1
cdr3_aa: CASSFRDRGSYNEQFF

d_call: -
cdr3_length: 12
v_call: TRBV18
j_call: TRBJ2-7
cdr3_aa: CASSLLLYEQYF

d_call: -
cdr3_length: 13
v_call: TRBV28
j_call: TRBJ1-2
cdr3_aa: CASSNTGNYGYTF

d_call: -
cdr3_length: 14
v_call: TRBV6-6
j_call: TRBJ2-1
cdr3_aa: CASSLRSSYNEQFF

d_call: TRBD1
cdr3_length: 14
v_call: TRBV14
j_call: TRBJ2-3
cdr3_aa: CASSSRGSVDTQYF

d_call: TRBD1
cdr3_length: 13
v_call: TRBV30
j_call: TRBJ1-1
cdr3_aa: CAWSGQGWTEAFF

d_call: -
cdr3_length: 13
v_call: TRBV6-6
j_call: TRBJ2-7
cdr3_aa: CASSYSLGSEQYF

d_call: -
cdr3_length: 16
v_call: TRBV5-1
j_call: TRBJ1-4
cdr3_aa: CASSFQSKTTNEKLFF

d_call: -
cdr3_length: 18
v_call: TRBV4-1
j_call: TRBJ1-5
cdr3_aa: CASSQEGEGEASNQPQHF

d_call: -
cdr3_length: 11
v_call: TRBV18
j_call: TRBJ1-1
cdr3_aa: CASSPNLEAFF

d_call: -
cdr3_length: 17
v_call: TRBV5-1
j_call: TRBJ2-7
cdr3_aa: CASSLGMGRPSSYEQYF

d_call: TRBD1
cdr3_length: 13
v_call: TRBV29-1
j_call: TRBJ2-2
cdr3_aa: CSAWDSTTGELFF

d_call: TRBD1
cdr3_length: 15
v_call: TRBV7-2
j_call: TRBJ2-6
cdr3_aa: CASSRDRAGANVLTF

d_call: TRBD1
cdr3_length: 14
v_call: TRBV5-4
j_call: TRBJ2-7
cdr3_aa: CASSRTGQTYEQYF

d_call: -
cdr3_length: 13
v_call: TRBV6-5
j_call: TRBJ2-3
cdr3_aa: CASSGGRPDTQYF

d_call: -
cdr3_length: 15
v_call: TRBV6-5
j_call: TRBJ1-1
cdr3_aa: CASSKPRGMNTEAFF

d_call: TRBD2
cdr3_length: 17
v_call: TRBV27
j_call: TRBJ2-7
cdr3_aa: CASSLRLAGGSSYEQYF

d_call: TRBD1
cdr3_length: 13
v_call: TRBV28
j_call: TRBJ2-1
cdr3_aa: CATRQGSYNEQFF

d_call: -
cdr3_length: 12
v_call: TRBV30
j_call: TRBJ1-1
cdr3_aa: CAWRRLNTEAFF